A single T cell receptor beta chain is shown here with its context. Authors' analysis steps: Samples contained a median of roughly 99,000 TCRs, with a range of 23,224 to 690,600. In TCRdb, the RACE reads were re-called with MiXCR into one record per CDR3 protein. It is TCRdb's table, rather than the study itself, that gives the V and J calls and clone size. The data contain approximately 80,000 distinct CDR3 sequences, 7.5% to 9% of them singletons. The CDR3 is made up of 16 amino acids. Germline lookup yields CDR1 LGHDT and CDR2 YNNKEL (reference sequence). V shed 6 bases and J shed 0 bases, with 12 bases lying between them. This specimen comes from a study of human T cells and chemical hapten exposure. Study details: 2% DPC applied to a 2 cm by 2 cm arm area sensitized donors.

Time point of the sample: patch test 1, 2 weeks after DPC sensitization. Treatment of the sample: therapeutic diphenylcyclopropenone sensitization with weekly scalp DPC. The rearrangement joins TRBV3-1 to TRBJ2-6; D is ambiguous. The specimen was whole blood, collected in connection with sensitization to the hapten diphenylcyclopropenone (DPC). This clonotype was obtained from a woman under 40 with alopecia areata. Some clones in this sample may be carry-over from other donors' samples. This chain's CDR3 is CASSETHGSGANVLTF. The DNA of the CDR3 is TGTGCCAGCAGTGAGACTCACGGCTCTGGGGCCAACGTCCTGACTTTC.